This is a list of T cell receptor beta chains from one sample in a study of OX40 agonist ivuxolimab in advanced cancers. Sequenced by immunoSEQ multiplex PCR; TCRdb stores in-frame clones only, minus some. The sample holds fewer than 85,000 clones; approximately 90% are singletons and the top ten take approximately 0.67%. Sequencing used CD4+ or CD8+ T cells sorted from blood, obtained in a trial of the OX40 agonist ivuxolimab. These receptors all stem from an adult with an advanced solid tumor such as melanoma, head and neck, liver or kidney cancer. CDR3s include the opening cysteine and the closing phenylalanine or tryptophan. D genes are given only for firm matches. Not all rows give a size; the values are once, few, many and, for expanded clones, a class.

j_call: TRBJ2-1; d_call: NA; clone_size: NA; v_call: TRBV30; cdr3_aa: CAWSGLLYNEQFF; cdr3_nt: TGTGCCTGGAGTGGGCTTCTCTACAATGAGCAGTTCTTC
j_call: TRBJ1-2; d_call: NA; clone_size: NA; v_call: TRBV28; cdr3_aa: CASSQRGSRGGYTF; cdr3_nt: TGTGCCAGCAGTCAGAGGGGGTCGAGAGGGGGCTACACCTTC
j_call: TRBJ2-1; d_call: NA; clone_size: NA; v_call: TRBV30; cdr3_aa: CAWSFDRYNEQFF; cdr3_nt: TGTGCCTGGAGTTTTGACCGTTACAATGAGCAGTTCTTC
j_call: TRBJ2-5; d_call: NA; clone_size: NA; v_call: TRBV10-2; cdr3_aa: CASSVIRANQETQYF; cdr3_nt: TGCGCCAGCAGTGTAATTAGGGCTAACCAAGAGACCCAGTACTTC
j_call: TRBJ1-3; d_call: TRBD1; clone_size: NA; v_call: TRBV19; cdr3_aa: CASSPNRGSGNTIYF; cdr3_nt: TGTGCCAGTAGTCCTAACAGGGGATCCGGAAACACCATATATTTT
j_call: TRBJ1-4; d_call: NA; clone_size: NA; v_call: TRBV11-2; cdr3_aa: CASSLGTPLPNEKLFF; cdr3_nt: TGTGCCAGCAGCTTAGGGACACCCCTCCCCAATGAAAAACTGTTTTTT
j_call: TRBJ2-3; d_call: NA; clone_size: few; v_call: TRBV9; cdr3_aa: CASSVEAGTDTQYF; cdr3_nt: TGTGCCAGCAGCGTAGAGGCAGGCACAGATACGCAGTATTTT
j_call: TRBJ1-4; d_call: NA; clone_size: NA; v_call: TRBV28; cdr3_aa: CASSFRKGPGNEKLFF; cdr3_nt: TGTGCCAGCAGTTTTAGAAAGGGACCGGGGAATGAAAAACTGTTTTTT
j_call: TRBJ1-5; d_call: NA; clone_size: NA; v_call: TRBV5-4; cdr3_aa: CASSRSIGGDTNQPQHF; cdr3_nt: TGTGCCAGCAGCCGTTCAATTGGAGGGGACACAAATCAGCCCCAGCATTTT
j_call: TRBJ2-3; d_call: TRBD1; clone_size: once; v_call: TRBV18; cdr3_aa: CASSSHAPGQSTDTQYF; cdr3_nt: TGTGCCAGCTCATCCCACGCACCGGGACAGAGCACAGATACGCAGTATTTT
j_call: TRBJ1-3; d_call: NA; clone_size: NA; v_call: TRBV9; cdr3_aa: CASSVETGAVGNTIYF; cdr3_nt: TGTGCCAGCAGCGTAGAAACGGGGGCGGTTGGAAACACCATATATTTT